The 9 T cell receptor beta chains below were found in one sample sequenced in a study of regulatory T cells in long-lasting Graves disease. Arm-PCR with iRepertoire HTBI primers amplified the CDR3 regions for these TCR beta libraries. TCRdb processed the multiplex PCR reads anew with MiXCR; each CDR3 protein has one entry. The data contain about 220,000 distinct CDR3 sequences, roughly 18% of them seen just once; the ten biggest clones take up approximately 10%. Time point of the sample: newly diagnosed GD, antithyroid drugs for less than 3 months. RNA extracted from PBMCs served as the sequencing template. In addition, the sample was reused for a study of T cells in Graves' hyperthyroidism and ophthalmopathy.

The sequences come from peripheral blood mononuclear cells (PBMCs), collected at new diagnosis, from a patient treated with antithyroid drugs. Every receptor here comes from a woman aged 25 to 39 with Graves disease.

This clonotype was picked up many times. The rearrangement joins TRBV11-2 to TRBJ1-1; no clear D. CDR1 is SGHAT and CDR2 is FQNNGV in the germline V gene. This CDR3 contains 12 residues. Between the trimmed V and J ends, which lost 2 bases and 9 bases, there was a span of 10 bases. Written as DNA, the CDR3 is TGTGCCAGCAGCTTAAATAGACGGCAAGCTTTCTTT. Translation: CASSLNRRQAFF.

This clonotype appeared many times. This sequence joins TRBV11-2 and TRBJ2-7, with D perhaps TRBD2 (5 bases). Per the germline V gene, CDR1 is SGHAT and CDR2 is FQNNGV. CDR3 size: 13 residues. V lost 5 bases, J lost 3 bases, and 11 bases lay in between. The CDR3 spells CASSRGALYEQYF. CDR3 bases: TGTGCCAGCAGCCGGGGAGCCCTCTACGAGCAGTACTTC.

For this clonotype: A much larger clonotype is one base distant, so this may be a read error. This rearrangement joins TRBV28 to TRBJ1-2; 8 positions agree with TRBD1. CDR3 size: 15 residues. V shed 11 bases, J shed 4 bases, and the junction held 15 bases outside the gene matches. The V gene's germline CDR1 is MDHEN and CDR2 SYDVKM. The CDR3 region is CAGGGRGRLGYGYTF. In DNA form, the CDR3 reads TGTGCCGGTGGGGGCAGGGGGCGCTTAGGCTATGGCTACACCTTC.

This clonotype has a count of ten or more. The chain carries TRBV6-1 and TRBJ1-1, with D perhaps matching TRBD1 (6 bases). CDR1 MNHNS and CDR2 SASEGT come from the germline V gene. The germline V and J ends were trimmed by 6 bases and 4 bases, with 15 bases remaining between them. This CDR3 spans 14 amino acids. DNA of the CDR3: TGTGCCAGCAGGGACCCCAGGGGTGCCACTGAAGCTTTCTTT. This translates into CASRDPRGATEAFF.

This clonotype occurred many times. The rearrangement joins TRBV11-2 to TRBJ1-2; the match to TRBD1 covers 11 bases. The junction had 5 bases not matched to a gene; V was cut back by 6 bases and J by 5 bases. The CDR3 is 14 amino acids. CDR1 and CDR2 (germline): SGHAT, FQNNGV. CDR3 coding DNA: TGTGCCAGCAGACGTGGACAGGGGGCGTATGGCTACACCTTC. Its translation is CASRRGQGAYGYTF.

This clonotype was observed many times. This chain joins TRBV6-2 or TRBV6-3 and TRBJ2-5, with 7 bases fitting TRBD1. This CDR3 region has 14 residues. Germline V gene sequence: CDR1 MNHEY, CDR2 SVGEGT. The J segment lost 4 bases and the V segment lost 6 bases, leaving 8 bases of the junction unmatched. CDR3 amino acids: CASRQQGSGETQYF. CDR3 DNA: TGTGCCAGCAGGCAACAGGGGAGCGGAGAGACCCAGTACTTC.

J is TRBJ2-4 and V is TRBV12-5, with 7 bases fitting TRBD1. This CDR3 is built from 17 residues. The ends lost 5 bases at V and 7 bases at J; junction bases unmatched: 17. Germline assignment: CDR1 LGHNT and CDR2 FRNRAP. CDR3 coding DNA: TGTGCTAGTGGTCCATCAGACGACAGGGTTAAAGGGAACATTCAGTACTTC. Its protein is CASGPSDDRVKGNIQYF.

This clonotype was seen ten or more times. The V and J genes are TRBV6-1 and TRBJ2-7; D perhaps matches TRBD1 (5 bases). Per the germline V gene, CDR1 is MNHNS and CDR2 is SASEGT. CDR3 length equals 12 residues. Trimming removed 6 bases from V and 5 bases from J, with 11 bases in between. The CDR3: CASSLGHDEQYF. In nucleotides, the CDR3 is TGTGCCAGCAGCCTCGGACACGACGAGCAGTACTTC.

The CDR3 nucleotides are TGTGCCAGCAGTGAAAGGGGCGGGGGGGCCGAGACCCAGTACTTC. This encodes CASSERGGGAETQYF. The chain uses TRBV6-1 and TRBJ2-5; the match to TRBD2 covers 9 bases. CDR3 length: 15 residues. J gave up 5 bases and V 2 bases, and 6 bases lay outside the gene matches. CDR1 is MNHNS, CDR2 SASEGT, per germline.